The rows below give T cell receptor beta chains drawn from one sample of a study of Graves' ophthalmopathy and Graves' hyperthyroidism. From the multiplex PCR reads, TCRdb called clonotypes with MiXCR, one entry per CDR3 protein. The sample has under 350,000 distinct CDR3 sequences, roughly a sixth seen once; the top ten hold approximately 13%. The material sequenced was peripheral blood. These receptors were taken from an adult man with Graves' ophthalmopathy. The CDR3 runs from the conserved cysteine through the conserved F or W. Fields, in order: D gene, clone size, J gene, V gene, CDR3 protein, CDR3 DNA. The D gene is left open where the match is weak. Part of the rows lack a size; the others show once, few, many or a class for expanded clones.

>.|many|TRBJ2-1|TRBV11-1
CASTDLGNGYNEQFF
TGTGCCAGCACCGACCTTGGTAACGGATACAATGAGCAGTTCTTC
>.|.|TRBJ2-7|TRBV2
CASSEEAVSYEQYF
TGTGCCAGCAGTGAAGAGGCAGTTTCCTACGAGCAGTACTTC
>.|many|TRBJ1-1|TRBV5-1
CASTGADGNTEAFF
TGCGCCAGCACGGGGGCGGACGGGAACACTGAAGCTTTCTTT
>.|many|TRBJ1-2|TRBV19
CASSPQTDPAVDYGYTF
TGTGCCAGTAGTCCCCAGACAGATCCGGCGGTCGACTATGGCTACACCTTC
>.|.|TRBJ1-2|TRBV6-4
CASSVGTPYGYTF
TGTGCCAGCAGCGTCGGTACACCCTATGGCTACACCTTC
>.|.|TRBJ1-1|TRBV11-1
CASSLIGVSEAFF
TGTGCCAGCAGCTTAATAGGGGTCTCTGAAGCTTTCTTT
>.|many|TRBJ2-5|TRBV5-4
CASSSDRAAGETQYF
TGTGCCAGCAGCTCAGACAGGGCAGCGGGGGAGACCCAGTACTTC
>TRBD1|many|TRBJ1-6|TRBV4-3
CASSQTQGFSPLHF
TGCGCCAGCAGCCAAACACAGGGGTTTTCACCCCTCCACTTT
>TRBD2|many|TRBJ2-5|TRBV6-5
CASRTSGGQETQYF
TGTGCCAGCCGGACTAGCGGAGGGCAAGAGACCCAGTACTTC
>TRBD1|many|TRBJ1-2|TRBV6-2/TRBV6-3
CASSLGGQGEYYGYTF
TGTGCCAGCAGCCTCGGGGGACAGGGAGAATACTATGGCTACACCTTC
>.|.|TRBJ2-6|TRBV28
CASSDNTGSGAYVLTF
TGTGCCAGCAGTGACAACACAGGGTCTGGGGCCTACGTCCTGACTTTC
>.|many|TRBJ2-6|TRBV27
CASSSSGAPGANVLTF
TGTGCCAGCAGTTCCTCGGGGGCGCCGGGGGCCAACGTCCTGACTTTC
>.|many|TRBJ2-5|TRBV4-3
CASSQDFGAQETQYF
TGCGCCAGCAGCCAAGATTTCGGGGCCCAAGAGACCCAGTACTTC
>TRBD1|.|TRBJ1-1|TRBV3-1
CASSQAPGQRSNTEAFF
TGTGCCAGCAGCCAAGCCCCGGGACAGCGATCGAACACTGAAGCTTTCTTT
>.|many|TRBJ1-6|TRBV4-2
CASSPSLANDSPLHF
TGTGCCAGCAGCCCCAGCTTGGCGAATGATTCACCCCTCCACTTT
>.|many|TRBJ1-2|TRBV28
CAGSFPLAGAIANYGYTF
TGTGCCGGCAGTTTTCCACTGGCAGGAGCTATAGCTAACTATGGCTACACCTTC
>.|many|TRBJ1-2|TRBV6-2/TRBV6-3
CASSPRQADNYGYTF
TGTGCCAGCAGTCCCAGACAGGCGGATAACTATGGCTACACCTTC
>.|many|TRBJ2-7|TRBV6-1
CASSDLAYEQYF
TGTGCCAGCAGTGATTTGGCCTACGAGCAGTACTTC
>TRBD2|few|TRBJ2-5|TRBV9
CASSAHGRVEETQYF
TGTGCCAGCAGCGCACACGGGAGGGTGGAAGAGACCCAGTACTTC
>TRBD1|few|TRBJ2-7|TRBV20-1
CSAQNAGQGTYEQYF
TGCAGTGCCCAAAACGCGGGACAGGGAACCTACGAGCAGTACTTC
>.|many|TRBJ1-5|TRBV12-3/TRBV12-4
CASSLVVTVSNQPQHF
TGTGCCAGCAGTTTAGTGGTGACAGTAAGCAATCAGCCCCAGCATTTT
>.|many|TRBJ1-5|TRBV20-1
CSAIGTRNQPQHF
TGCAGTGCTATCGGTACCAGGAATCAGCCCCAGCATTTT
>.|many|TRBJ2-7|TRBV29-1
CSVEVQLYEQYF
TGCAGCGTTGAAGTACAGCTCTACGAGCAGTACTTC
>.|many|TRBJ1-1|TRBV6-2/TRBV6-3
CASSNTLNTEAFF
TGTGCCAGCAGTAACACTTTGAACACTGAAGCTTTCTTT
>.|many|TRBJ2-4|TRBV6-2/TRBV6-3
CASSYSRLAAGNRAGNIQYF
TGTGCCAGCAGTTACTCGAGACTGGCCGCCGGAAACAGGGCGGGAAACATTCAGTACTTC
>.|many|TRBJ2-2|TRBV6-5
CASSYSSGALTGELFF
TGTGCCAGCAGTTACTCTTCAGGGGCGCTTACCGGGGAGCTGTTTTTT
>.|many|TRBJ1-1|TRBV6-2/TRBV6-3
CASSSRQAEGTEAFF
TGTGCCAGCAGTTCTAGACAGGCGGAGGGCACTGAAGCTTTCTTT
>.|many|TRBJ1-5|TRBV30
CAWSYRENQPQHF
TGTGCCTGGAGTTACAGGGAGAATCAGCCCCAGCATTTT
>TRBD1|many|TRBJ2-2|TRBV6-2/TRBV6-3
CASSLRQGDTGELFF
TGTGCCAGCAGTTTACGCCAGGGGGACACCGGGGAGCTGTTTTTT
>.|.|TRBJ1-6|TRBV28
CASTPGPYNSPLHF
TGTGCCAGCACCCCGGGCCCCTATAATTCACCCCTCCACTTT
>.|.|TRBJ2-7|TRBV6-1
CASSLDPKGEQCF
TGTGCCAGCAGCCTTGACCCGAAAGGGGAGCAGTGCTTC
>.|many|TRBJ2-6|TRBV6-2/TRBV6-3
CASSGSGGANVLTF
TGTGCCAGCAGTGGATCGGGTGGGGCCAACGTCCTGACTTTC
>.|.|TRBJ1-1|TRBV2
CASSEGKLWRTEAFF
TGTGCCAGCAGTGAAGGCAAACTTTGGCGCACTGAAGCTTTCTTT